This T cell receptor beta chain is drawn from a study of circulating CD8 cells and anti-PD-1 response in melanoma. Regarding the study as a whole: Only baseline and M1 samples entered the published repertoire comparisons. TIGIT repertoires were least diverse, DNEG repertoires most diverse.

Sorting of live CD3+CD8+TCRalphabeta+ cells by PD-1 and/or TIGIT gave four subsets. In its sample, this clonotype is large. Its antigen is still unknown. The QIAseq Immune Repertoire TCR panel built the libraries from approximately 15 ng of total RNA. TCRdb re-called the reads through MiXCR, storing one row per CDR3 protein. The sample consists of 350 to 450 distinct CDR3 sequences, 5.5% to 8.5% of them appearing once. Trimming left V 4 bases short and J 1 base short, with 8 bases between. The germline V gene has CDR1 MNHEY and CDR2 SMNVEV (reference sequence). This CDR3 spans 14 amino acids. J is TRBJ1-5 and V is TRBV27; D remains unclear. This material consisted of CD8+ T cells from PBMCs, taken at baseline or after one month of anti-PD-1 therapy (not recorded which). The TCR comes from a human donor with melanoma. CDR3 bases: TGTGCCAGCAGTTACACAAAGAGCAATCAGCCCCAGCATTTT. Translating gives CASSYTKSNQPQHF.